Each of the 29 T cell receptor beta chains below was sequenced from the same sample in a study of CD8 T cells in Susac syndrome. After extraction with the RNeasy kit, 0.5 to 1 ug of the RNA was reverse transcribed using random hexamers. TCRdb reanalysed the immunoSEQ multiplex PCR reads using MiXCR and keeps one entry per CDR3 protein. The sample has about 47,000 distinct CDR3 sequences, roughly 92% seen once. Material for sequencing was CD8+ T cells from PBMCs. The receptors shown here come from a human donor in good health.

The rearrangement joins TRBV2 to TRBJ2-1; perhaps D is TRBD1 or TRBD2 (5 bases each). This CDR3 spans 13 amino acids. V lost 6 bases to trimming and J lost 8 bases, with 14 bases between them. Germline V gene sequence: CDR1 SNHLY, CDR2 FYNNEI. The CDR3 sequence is CASRASGLDEQFF. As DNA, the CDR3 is TGTGCCAGCAGGGCATCGGGGCTAGATGAGCAGTTCTTC.

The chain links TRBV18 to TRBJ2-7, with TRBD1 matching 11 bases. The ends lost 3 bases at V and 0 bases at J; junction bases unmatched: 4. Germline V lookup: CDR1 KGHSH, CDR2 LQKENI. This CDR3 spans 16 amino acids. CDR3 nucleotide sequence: TGTGCCAGCTCACCCCAGGGGACAGGGGGCTCCTACGAGCAGTACTTC. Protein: CASSPQGTGGSYEQYF.

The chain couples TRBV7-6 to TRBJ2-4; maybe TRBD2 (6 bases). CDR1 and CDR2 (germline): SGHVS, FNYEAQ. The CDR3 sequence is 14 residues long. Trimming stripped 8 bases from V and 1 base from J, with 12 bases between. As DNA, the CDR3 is TGTGCCAGCTCTCCGGCGGGGGCCAAAAACATTCAGTACTTC. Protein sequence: CASSPAGAKNIQYF.

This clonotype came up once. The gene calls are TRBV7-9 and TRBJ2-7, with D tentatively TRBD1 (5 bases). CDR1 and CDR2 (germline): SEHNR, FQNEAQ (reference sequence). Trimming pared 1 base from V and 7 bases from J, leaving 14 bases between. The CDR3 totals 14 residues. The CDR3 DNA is TGTGCCAGCAGCTTAGGGTCAGGGATTTATGAGCAGTACTTC. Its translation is CASSLGSGIYEQYF.

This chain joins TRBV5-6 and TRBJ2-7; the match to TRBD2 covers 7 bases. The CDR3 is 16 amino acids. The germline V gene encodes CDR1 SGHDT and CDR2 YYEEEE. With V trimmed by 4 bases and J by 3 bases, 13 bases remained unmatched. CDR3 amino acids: CASSPAAAGAFYEQYF. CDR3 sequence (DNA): TGTGCCAGCAGCCCTGCCGCGGCGGGAGCTTTCTACGAGCAGTACTTC.

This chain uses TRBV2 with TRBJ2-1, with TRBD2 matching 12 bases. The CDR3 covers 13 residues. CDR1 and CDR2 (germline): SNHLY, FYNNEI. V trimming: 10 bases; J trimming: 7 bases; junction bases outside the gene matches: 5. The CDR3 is CANGLAGINEQFF. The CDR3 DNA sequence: TGTGCCAACGGACTAGCGGGGATAAATGAGCAGTTCTTC.

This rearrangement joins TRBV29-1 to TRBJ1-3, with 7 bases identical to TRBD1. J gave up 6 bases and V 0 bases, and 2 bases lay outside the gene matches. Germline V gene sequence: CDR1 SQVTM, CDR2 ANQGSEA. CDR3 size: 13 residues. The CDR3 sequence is CSVEEQGENTIYF. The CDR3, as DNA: TGCAGCGTTGAAGAGCAGGGGGAAAACACCATATATTTT.

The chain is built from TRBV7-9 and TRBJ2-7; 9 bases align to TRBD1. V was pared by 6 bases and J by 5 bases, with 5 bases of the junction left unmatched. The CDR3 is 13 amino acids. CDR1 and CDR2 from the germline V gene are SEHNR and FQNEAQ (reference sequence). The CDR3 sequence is CASRGQGYDEQYF. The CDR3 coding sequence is TGTGCCAGCAGGGGACAGGGTTACGACGAGCAGTACTTC.

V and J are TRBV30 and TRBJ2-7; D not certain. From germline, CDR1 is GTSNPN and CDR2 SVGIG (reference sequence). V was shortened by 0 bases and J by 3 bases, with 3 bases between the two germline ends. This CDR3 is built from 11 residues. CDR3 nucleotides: TGTGCCTGGAGTGTCCTCTACGAGCAGTACTTC. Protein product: CAWSVLYEQYF.

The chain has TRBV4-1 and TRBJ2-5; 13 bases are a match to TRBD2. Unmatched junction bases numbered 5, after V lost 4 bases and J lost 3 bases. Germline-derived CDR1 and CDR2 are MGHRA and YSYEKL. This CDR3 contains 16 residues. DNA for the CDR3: TGCGCCAGCAGCCTTAGTGGACTAGCGGGAGAAGAGACCCAGTACTTC. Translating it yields CASSLSGLAGEETQYF.

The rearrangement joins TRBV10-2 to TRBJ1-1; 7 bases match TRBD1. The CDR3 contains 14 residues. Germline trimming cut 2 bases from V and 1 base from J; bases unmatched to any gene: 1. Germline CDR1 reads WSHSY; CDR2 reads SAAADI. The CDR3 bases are TGCGCCAGCAGTGAGGCAGGGGGGAACACTGAAGCTTTCTTT. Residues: CASSEAGGNTEAFF.

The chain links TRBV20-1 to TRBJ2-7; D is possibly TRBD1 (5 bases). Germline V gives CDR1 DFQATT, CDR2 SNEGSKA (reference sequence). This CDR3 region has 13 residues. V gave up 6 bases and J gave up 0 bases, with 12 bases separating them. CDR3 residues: CSARRGGSYEQYF. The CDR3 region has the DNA TGCAGTGCCCGTAGGGGCGGCTCCTACGAGCAGTACTTC.

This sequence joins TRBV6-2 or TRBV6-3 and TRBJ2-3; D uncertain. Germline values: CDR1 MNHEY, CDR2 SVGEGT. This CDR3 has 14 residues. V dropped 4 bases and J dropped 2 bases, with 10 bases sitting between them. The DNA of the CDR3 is TGTGCCAGCAGTTCTTCCCTTGCCACAGATACGCAGTATTTT. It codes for CASSSSLATDTQYF.

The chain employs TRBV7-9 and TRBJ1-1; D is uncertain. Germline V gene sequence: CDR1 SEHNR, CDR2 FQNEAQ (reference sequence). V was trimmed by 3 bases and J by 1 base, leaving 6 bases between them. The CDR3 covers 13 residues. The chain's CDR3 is CASSFGANTEAFF. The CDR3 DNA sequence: TGTGCCAGCAGCTTCGGTGCGAACACTGAAGCTTTCTTT.

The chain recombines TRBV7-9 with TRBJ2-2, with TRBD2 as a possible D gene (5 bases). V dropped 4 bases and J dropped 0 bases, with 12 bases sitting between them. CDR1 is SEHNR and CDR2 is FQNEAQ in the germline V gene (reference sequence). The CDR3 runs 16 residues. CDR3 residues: CASSSYSETNTGELFF. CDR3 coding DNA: TGTGCCAGCAGCTCATATAGCGAGACGAACACCGGGGAGCTGTTTTTT.

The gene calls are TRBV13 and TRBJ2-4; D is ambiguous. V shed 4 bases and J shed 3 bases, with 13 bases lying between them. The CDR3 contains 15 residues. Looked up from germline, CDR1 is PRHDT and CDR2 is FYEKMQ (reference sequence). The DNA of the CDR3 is TGTGCCAGCAGCTCGCCCCCGGACGGCAAAAACATTCAGTACTTC. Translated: CASSSPPDGKNIQYF. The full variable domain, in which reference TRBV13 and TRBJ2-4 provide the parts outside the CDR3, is AAGVIQSPRHLIKEKRETATLKCYPIPRHDTVYWYQQGPGQDPQFLISFYEKMQSDKGSIPDRFSAQQFSDYHSELNMSSLELGDSALYFCASSSPPDGKNIQYFGAGTRLSVL.

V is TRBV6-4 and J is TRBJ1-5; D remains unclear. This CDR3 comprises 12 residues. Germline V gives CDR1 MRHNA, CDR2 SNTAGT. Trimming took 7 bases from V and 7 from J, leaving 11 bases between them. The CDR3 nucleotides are TGTGCCAGCACCTTAGGGAGGCAGCCCCAGCATTTT. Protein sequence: CASTLGRQPQHF.

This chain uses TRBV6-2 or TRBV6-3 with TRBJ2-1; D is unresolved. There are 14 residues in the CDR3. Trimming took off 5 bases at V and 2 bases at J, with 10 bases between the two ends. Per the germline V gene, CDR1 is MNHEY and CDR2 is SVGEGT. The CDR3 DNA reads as TGTGCCAGCAGTCTGGGTTTTACCTACAATGAGCAGTTCTTC. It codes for CASSLGFTYNEQFF.

CDR3 loop: CASSLPGTFNSGANVLTF. Written as DNA, the CDR3 is TGTGCCAGCAGCCTACCCGGGACATTTAACTCTGGGGCCAACGTCCTGACTTTC. J is TRBJ2-6 and V is TRBV11-2; TRBD1 might be the D (6 bases). The CDR3 consists of 18 residues. V was clipped by 5 bases and J by 0 bases, with 17 bases between them. Germline V gene data show CDR1 as SGHAT and CDR2 as FQNNGV.

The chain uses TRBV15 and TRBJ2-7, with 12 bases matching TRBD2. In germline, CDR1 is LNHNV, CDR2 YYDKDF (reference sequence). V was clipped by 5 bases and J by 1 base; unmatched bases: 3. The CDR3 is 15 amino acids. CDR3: CATSLGLAGSYEQYF. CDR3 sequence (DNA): TGTGCCACCAGCTTAGGACTAGCGGGGTCCTACGAGCAGTACTTC.

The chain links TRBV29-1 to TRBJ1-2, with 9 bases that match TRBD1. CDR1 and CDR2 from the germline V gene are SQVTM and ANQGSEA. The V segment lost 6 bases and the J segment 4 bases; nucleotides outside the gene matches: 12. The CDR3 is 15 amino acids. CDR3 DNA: TGCAGCGTGCACCTGACAGGGGGTGGCATCTATGGCTACACCTTC. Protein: CSVHLTGGGIYGYTF.

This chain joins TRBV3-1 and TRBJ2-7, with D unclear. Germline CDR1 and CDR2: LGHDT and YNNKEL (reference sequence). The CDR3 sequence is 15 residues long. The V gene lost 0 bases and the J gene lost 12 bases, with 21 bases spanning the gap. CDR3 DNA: TGTGCCAGCAGCCAAGATGAAGCCACCTTTACAGATGCGTACTTC. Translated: CASSQDEATFTDAYF.

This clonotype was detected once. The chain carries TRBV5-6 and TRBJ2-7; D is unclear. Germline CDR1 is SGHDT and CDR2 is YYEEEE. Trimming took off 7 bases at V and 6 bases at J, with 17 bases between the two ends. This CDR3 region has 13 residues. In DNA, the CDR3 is TGTGCCAGCGGCTCCCCTCCGGGTCCCGAGCAGTACTTC. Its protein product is CASGSPPGPEQYF.

CDR3 in DNA: TGTGCCAGCGGAACCGGGACAGGGACGTTCTACGAGCAGTACTTC. It codes for CASGTGTGTFYEQYF. The J gene is TRBJ2-7, the V gene TRBV6-5; 9 positions match TRBD1. J lost 3 bases, V lost 8 bases, and 11 bases had no gene match. The CDR3 has 15 residues. In germline, CDR1 is MNHEY, CDR2 SVGAGI.

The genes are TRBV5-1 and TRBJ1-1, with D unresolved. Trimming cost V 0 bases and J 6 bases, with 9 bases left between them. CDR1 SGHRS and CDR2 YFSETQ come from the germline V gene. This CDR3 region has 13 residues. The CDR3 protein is CASSLAGGAEAFF. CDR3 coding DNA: TGCGCCAGCAGCTTGGCGGGAGGTGCTGAAGCTTTCTTT. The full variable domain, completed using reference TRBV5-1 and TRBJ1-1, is KAGVTQTPRYLIKTRGQQVTLSCSPISGHRSVSWYQQTPGQGLQFLFEYFSETQRNKGNFPGRFSGRQFSNSRSEMNVSTLELGDSALYLCASSLAGGAEAFFGQGTRLTVV.

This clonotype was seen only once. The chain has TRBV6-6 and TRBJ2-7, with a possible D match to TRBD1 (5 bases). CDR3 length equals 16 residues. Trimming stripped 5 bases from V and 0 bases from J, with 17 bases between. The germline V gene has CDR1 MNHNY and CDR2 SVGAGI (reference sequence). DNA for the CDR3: TGTGCCAGCAGTCCCCGGCCGCAGGGCGCCTCCTACGAGCAGTACTTC. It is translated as CASSPRPQGASYEQYF.

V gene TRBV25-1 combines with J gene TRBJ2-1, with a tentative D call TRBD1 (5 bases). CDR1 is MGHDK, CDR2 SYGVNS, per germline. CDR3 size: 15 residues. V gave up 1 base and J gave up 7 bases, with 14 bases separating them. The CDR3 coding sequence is TGTGCCAGCAGTGAATCTATAGGGGTTTTGAATGAGCAGTTCTTC. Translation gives CASSESIGVLNEQFF.

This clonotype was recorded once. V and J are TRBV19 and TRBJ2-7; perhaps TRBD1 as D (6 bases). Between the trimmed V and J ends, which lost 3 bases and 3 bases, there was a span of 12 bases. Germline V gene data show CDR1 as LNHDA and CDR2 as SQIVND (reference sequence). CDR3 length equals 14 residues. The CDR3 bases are TGTGCCAGTAGTATGTTGACAGGAAGCTACGAGCAGTACTTC. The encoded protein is CASSMLTGSYEQYF.

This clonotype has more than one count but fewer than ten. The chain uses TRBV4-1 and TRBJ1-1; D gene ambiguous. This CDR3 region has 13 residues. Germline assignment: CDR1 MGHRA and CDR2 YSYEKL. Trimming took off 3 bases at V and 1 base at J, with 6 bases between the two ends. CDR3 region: CASSHDKNTEAFF. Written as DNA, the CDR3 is TGCGCCAGCAGCCACGACAAGAACACTGAAGCTTTCTTT.